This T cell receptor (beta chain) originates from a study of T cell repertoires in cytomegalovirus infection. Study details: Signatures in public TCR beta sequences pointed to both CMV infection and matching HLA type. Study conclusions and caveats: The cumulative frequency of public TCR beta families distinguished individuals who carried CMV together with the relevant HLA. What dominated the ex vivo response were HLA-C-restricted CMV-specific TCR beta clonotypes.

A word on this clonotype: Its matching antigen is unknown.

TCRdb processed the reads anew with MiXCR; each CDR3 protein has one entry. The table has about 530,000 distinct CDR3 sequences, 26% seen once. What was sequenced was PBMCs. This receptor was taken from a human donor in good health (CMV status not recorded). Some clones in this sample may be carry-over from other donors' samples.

The CDR3 sequence: CASSRPEGGGEQYV. The CDR3 coding sequence is TGTGCCAGCAGCCGACCGGAGGGGGGCGGCGAGCAGTACGTC. The chain links TRBV5-5 to TRBJ2-7, with D perhaps matching TRBD1 or TRBD2 (6 bases each). CDR3 length: 14 amino acids. V was cut by 4 bases and J by 6 bases, with 17 bases left in between. The germline V gene encodes CDR1 SGHKS and CDR2 YYEKEE (reference sequence).